This T cell receptor beta chain comes out of a study of regulatory T cells in long-lasting Graves disease (TCRdb year 2021). Concerning the study at large: Newly diagnosed Graves' disease patients had taken antithyroid drugs for less than 3 months. This study used TCR sequencing and RNA sequencing of peripheral blood to compare persistent Graves' disease patients against newly diagnosed Graves' disease patients. The study took place in China and was registered as a clinical trial. A total of 33 samples underwent TCR sequencing, from 13 patients with persistent Graves' disease and approximately 20 patients with newly diagnosed Graves' disease.

Libraries were made using multiplex PCR. TCRdb shows the sequencer as Illumina HiSeq 4000. TCR beta libraries were built with iRepertoire HTBI primers and Arm-PCR amplification of CDR3 regions. Gel purification was performed on PCR products prior to sequencing. For the original study's pipeline: A total of under 80 TRBV and 14 TRBJ segments were identified across samples and were used for gene usage analysis of CDR3 amino acid clonotypes. Filtered high-quality paired reads were merged into contigs using COPE and FqMerger. Contigs were aligned with BLAST to IMGT TRBV, TRBD and TRBJ reference genes, and CDR3 was defined per IMGT. Any clonotype with a frequency above 0.1% was classified as a highly expanded clone. Repertoire diversity was measured by Shannon entropy, and V-J evenness by the Gini coefficient. Public clonotypes were defined as clonotypes shared by more than one individual. TCRdb took the public reads, trimmed them with fastp at Q25, ran MiXCR for clone calling and kept in-frame beta chains. Entries are consolidated by CDR3 protein sequence, retaining the most common genes and DNA. Here the V and J calls rest on TCRdb's processing, not on the authors' analysis. Within this sample are approximately 310,000 distinct CDR3 sequences, with about a sixth of them counted one time only. Jointly, the top ten make up around 37% of the sample.

General study outcomes and caveats: The authors noted that the small sample size was a limitation that may lower accuracy. The study examined only peripheral blood because the primary lesion, thyroid tissue, could not be accessed. Persistent disease showed preferential use of TRBV28, TRBJ1-2 and TRBJ2-5, whereas newly diagnosed disease favored TRBV20-1 and TRBJ2-1. Patients with persistent disease shared more public clonotypes (around 2,700) than newly diagnosed patients did (approximately 990). Sequencing and analysis were restricted to the TCR beta chain. Compared with newly diagnosed patients, persistent Graves' disease patients had lower TCR Shannon entropy and fewer highly expanded clones, which suggests clonal expansion.

CDR1 and CDR2 are drawn from the germline V gene: MDHEN, SYDVKM. Taken from cysteine to phenylalanine, the CDR3 has 15 residues. The retained sequence is limited to the CDR3, 45 bases, with the frame set at the first base. Trimming removed 6 bases from V and 10 bases from J; the gene matches leave 10 bases unexplained. Notes on this clonotype: The clone's antigen remains unknown. Per-base quality was not reported, and no clone a single base away is much larger than it.

The label giving this sample's time point can be read as: newly diagnosed GD, antithyroid drugs for less than 3 months. For both TCR sequencing and RNA sequencing, RNA was extracted from PBMCs using TRIzol. The diagnosis of Graves' disease followed American Thyroid Association guidelines. Patients for the study were recruited at an endocrinology department in Xi'an, China. Each patient gave about 10 milliliters of peripheral blood, collected in an EDTA anticoagulant tube. Ficoll Paque Plus density gradient separation was used to isolate PBMCs, and no additional T cell sorting was done. An Agilent 2100 Bioanalyzer and agarose gel were used to assess RNA quality, and a NanoDrop 2000 was used to measure RNA concentration.

The chain was built from TRBV28 and TRBJ2-1, with TRBD2 matching 12 junction bases. The receptor was derived from a female donor with Graves disease. The sequences come from peripheral blood mononuclear cells (PBMCs), collected at new diagnosis, from a patient treated with antithyroid drugs. The nucleotides are TGTGCCAGCAGGCCGACTAGCGGGAGTGTAGGGGAGCAGTTCTTC. It translates to CASRPTSGSVGEQFF.